The clone carrying this T cell receptor (beta chain) came up a few times. The germline V and J ends were trimmed by 4 bases and 2 bases, with 21 bases remaining between them. The CDR3 spans 17 residues. Germline V gives CDR1 SGHNT, CDR2 YYREEE (reference sequence). This sample stems from a study of beta chain features in type 1 diabetes. Investigators reverse transcribed all isolated RNA, so they sequenced expressed TCRB transcripts. Here immunoSEQ multiplex PCR was the method, and the copy in TCRdb shows in-frame clones only, minus some. The data contain more than 140,000 clones, 9.7% of them singletons.

The sequenced sample was central memory CD4+ T cells from blood. V usage is TRBV5-4 and J usage is TRBJ1-2, with D possibly being TRBD1 (6 bases). This receptor was identified in a woman aged 40 to 50 in good health. The CDR3 spells CASSLGGVAGANYGYTF. The CDR3 nucleotides read TGTGCCAGCAGCCTTGGGGGGGTTGCAGGGGCCAACTATGGCTACACCTTC.